These 32 T cell receptor beta chains came from one sample sequenced in a study of patients and donors after allogeneic stem cell transplantation. TCRdb re-called the RT-PCR reads with MiXCR, one entry per CDR3 protein. This sample has some 880,000 distinct CDR3 sequences; 18% occur once, and the top ten carry roughly 6.4%. The sequencing sample was made of blood, either unsorted or a sorted T cell fraction (not recorded which). The receptors come from a human donor who was either an allogeneic HSCT recipient or a stem cell or donor lymphocyte infusion donor (not recorded which). It is not recorded whose cells these are; they may come from a transplant donor.

This clonotype was seen only a few times. The rearrangement links TRBV6-2 or TRBV6-3 to TRBJ2-5; no firm D call. Per germline, CDR1 MNHEY and CDR2 SVGEGT. V gave up 5 bases and J gave up 5 bases, with 9 bases separating them. The CDR3 covers 12 residues. The CDR3, as DNA: TGTGCCAGCAGTAAGGAATTCGAGACCCAGTACTTC. It yields the protein CASSKEFETQYF.

The J gene is TRBJ2-7, the V gene TRBV9, with 7 bases matching TRBD1. The CDR3 is made up of 19 amino acids. V was clipped by 0 bases and J by 0 bases; unmatched bases: 15. Germline V gene data show CDR1 as SGDLS and CDR2 as YYNGEE. CDR3 bases: TGTGCCAGCAGCGTAGGGACAGGTGGAGGATTCCAGAGCTCCTACGAGCAGTACTTC. It specifies CASSVGTGGGFQSSYEQYF.

This clonotype has just a few counts. The genes are TRBV6-1 and TRBJ2-3; D call uncertain. Germline values: CDR1 MNHNS, CDR2 SASEGT. CDR3 size: 15 residues. With 8 bases removed from V and 5 bases from J, the gap between germline ends came to 20 bases. CDR3: CASSPTAFPKDTQYF. DNA for the CDR3: TGTGCCAGCTCTCCAACAGCTTTTCCCAAAGATACGCAGTATTTT.

This clonotype was counted a few times. The CDR3 protein is CASSVQGSEKLFF. In DNA, the CDR3 is TGTGCCAGCAGCGTACAGGGGAGCGAAAAACTGTTTTTT. The chain couples TRBV9 to TRBJ1-4, with a weak D call TRBD1 (6 bases). Germline V CDR1 and CDR2: SGDLS, YYNGEE. The CDR3 is made up of 13 amino acids. The V gene lost 1 base and the J gene lost 8 bases, with 9 bases spanning the gap.

The chain couples TRBV20-1 to TRBJ1-6; tentative D call: TRBD1 (6 bases). V was trimmed by 5 bases and J by 6 bases, leaving 11 bases between them. The CDR3 loop spans 13 amino acids. Germline assignment: CDR1 DFQATT and CDR2 SNEGSKA (reference sequence). The CDR3 bases are TGCAGTGCTCAGGACAGTTTTAATTCACCCCTCCACTTT. Protein sequence: CSAQDSFNSPLHF.

This chain uses TRBV4-1 with TRBJ2-2, with TRBD2 as a possible D gene (5 bases). The CDR3 is 14 amino acids. Germline loops: CDR1 MGHRA, CDR2 YSYEKL. V was trimmed by 5 bases and J by 6 bases, leaving 13 bases between them. Written as DNA, the CDR3 is TGCGCCAGCAGCGTTAATCTAGCCCCCGGGGAGCTGTTTTTT. It yields the protein CASSVNLAPGELFF.

This clonotype appeared a few times. This sequence joins TRBV12-3 or TRBV12-4 and TRBJ1-1; D is perhaps TRBD1 (5 bases). There are 14 residues in the CDR3. The V and J ends lost 6 bases and 1 base respectively, with 12 bases between them. CDR3 amino acids: CASRAGTGNTEAFF. Here the CDR3 DNA reads TGTGCCAGCAGGGCAGGGACGGGGAACACTGAAGCTTTCTTT.

The J gene is TRBJ1-5, the V gene TRBV7-2, with 11 bases aligning to TRBD1. CDR3 length equals 17 residues. In germline, CDR1 is SGHTA, CDR2 FQGNSA. Losses at the gene ends were 5 bases for V and 3 bases for J; bases not matched to a gene: 9. The CDR3 DNA is TGTGCCAGCAGCCCCCTTGGGACAGGGGGTCTCAATCAGCCCCAGCATTTT. Its protein is CASSPLGTGGLNQPQHF.

This clonotype was counted between two and nine times. The chain couples TRBV29-1 to TRBJ2-7, with 7 bases identical to TRBD1. CDR1 is SQVTM and CDR2 is ANQGSEA in the germline V gene. The CDR3 is 17 amino acids. The V gene end was trimmed by 6 bases and the J gene end by 4 bases; junction bases not matched to a gene: 21. The CDR3 loop is CSVILSGTARKPYEQYF. DNA of the CDR3: TGCAGCGTGATTTTAAGTGGGACAGCCAGAAAACCATACGAGCAGTACTTC.

The chain combines TRBV7-9 with TRBJ1-1; no reliable D call. Trimming pared 4 bases from V and 0 bases from J, leaving 15 bases between. CDR3 length: 16 amino acids. In germline, CDR1 is SEHNR, CDR2 FQNEAQ (reference sequence). CDR3 DNA: TGTGCCAGCAGCTCCGTGGGTCGGGGATTGAACACTGAAGCTTTCTTT. The encoded protein is CASSSVGRGLNTEAFF.

This clonotype was seen a handful of times. V and J are TRBV10-3 and TRBJ2-2; a weak D match, TRBD1 (5 bases). The CDR3 is 16 residues long. In germline, CDR1 is ENHRY, CDR2 SYGVKD. V was trimmed by 3 bases and J by 3 bases, leaving 14 bases between them. DNA for the CDR3: TGTGCCATCAGTGAAAGGGTGACAGACTACACCGGGGAGCTGTTTTTT. It is translated as CAISERVTDYTGELFF.

This clonotype was seen more than once but under ten times. The chain combines TRBV4-3 with TRBJ2-4; 9 nucleotides match TRBD1. The CDR3 is 16 amino acids. Trimming cost V 3 bases and J 5 bases; bases outside gene matches: 8. Germline CDR1 reads LGHNA; CDR2 reads YSLEER. The CDR3 coding sequence is TGCGCCAGCAGCCAGGAGAGGACAGGGGTACAAAACATTCAGTACTTC. Encoded protein: CASSQERTGVQNIQYF.

The V and J genes are TRBV2 and TRBJ2-5; 8 bases map to TRBD1. Trimming cost V 7 bases and J 1 base; bases outside gene matches: 5. Germline CDR1 and CDR2: SNHLY and FYNNEI. The CDR3 runs to 14 residues. Here the CDR3 DNA reads TGTGCCAGCAAAGCGACAGGGGTCCAAGAGACCCAGTACTTC. Protein: CASKATGVQETQYF.

This clonotype was detected a few times. The CDR3 DNA is TGTGCCAGCAGCAGGGGGACCCCCCCCCAGCCCCAGCATTTT. It yields the protein CASSRGTPPQPQHF. V and J are TRBV6-1 and TRBJ1-5, with 7 bases that match TRBD1. CDR3 length: 14 amino acids. CDR1 and CDR2 (germline): MNHNS, SASEGT. V shed 6 bases, J shed 7 bases, and the junction held 9 bases outside the gene matches.

The gene calls are TRBV12-3 or TRBV12-4 and TRBJ1-2; D gene uncertain. The V and J ends lost 2 bases and 3 bases respectively, with 7 bases between them. The CDR3 contains 13 residues. The CDR3 DNA is TGTGCCAGCAGTTTATGGACGGACTATGGCTACACCTTC. This sequence encodes CASSLWTDYGYTF.

This clonotype was counted only a few times. The chain carries TRBV2 and TRBJ1-4; D may be TRBD1 (6 bases). Germline V gene sequence: CDR1 SNHLY, CDR2 FYNNEI. The V end lost 7 bases, the J end lost 8 bases, and 17 bases lay between the germline ends. This CDR3 spans 14 amino acids. In DNA form, the CDR3 reads TGTGCCAGCACCCTGGGTGGGGGCGGCGAAAAACTGTTTTTT. Its translation is CASTLGGGGEKLFF.

On this clonotype: Just one base apart from a much larger clone, this may be a read error. The chain recombines TRBV10-3 with TRBJ2-1; 11 positions agree with TRBD2. CDR1 is ENHRY, CDR2 SYGVKD, per germline. The CDR3 is 15 amino acids. CDR3 coding DNA: TGTGCCACCAGTGGGACTAGCGGAACCTACAATGAGCAGTTCTTC. Translated, it gives CATSGTSGTYNEQFF.

The V gene is TRBV4-2, the J gene TRBJ2-1; TRBD2 matches at 7 bases. V trimming: 4 bases; J trimming: 3 bases; junction bases outside the gene matches: 6. Germline V gene data show CDR1 as LGHNA and CDR2 as YNFKEQ. The CDR3 is 15 amino acids. CDR3 protein: CASSPLSGGYNEQFF. The CDR3 nucleotides read TGTGCCAGCAGCCCCCTGTCGGGGGGCTACAATGAGCAGTTCTTC.

This clonotype was detected only once. V usage is TRBV27 and J usage is TRBJ2-1; D might be TRBD1 (6 bases). The CDR3 totals 13 residues. V lost 3 bases, J lost 9 bases, and 12 bases lay in between. CDR1 MNHEY and CDR2 SMNVEV come from the germline V gene (reference sequence). CDR3 sequence: CASSFRGRGEQFF. DNA of the CDR3: TGTGCCAGCAGTTTCCGCGGCAGGGGTGAGCAGTTCTTC.

The chain couples TRBV12-3 or TRBV12-4 to TRBJ2-7; 7 nucleotides line up with TRBD1. V gave up 4 bases and J gave up 3 bases; unmatched junction bases: 9. This CDR3 spans 15 amino acids. DNA of the CDR3: TGTGCCAGCAGTTCCCGACAGGGATCAGGCTACGAGCAGTACTTC. Protein: CASSSRQGSGYEQYF.

V is TRBV12-3 or TRBV12-4 and J is TRBJ1-5; D gene uncertain. The CDR3 covers 15 residues. Between the trimmed V and J ends, which lost 6 bases and 0 bases, there was a span of 12 bases. CDR3 region: CASRDERYSNQPQHF. The CDR3 nucleotides are TGTGCCAGCAGAGACGAGCGTTATAGCAATCAGCCCCAGCATTTT.

In this sample, this clonotype turned up many times. J is TRBJ2-1 and V is TRBV7-6; D might be TRBD1 (6 bases). Germline V CDR1 and CDR2: SGHVS, FNYEAQ. Trimming stripped 4 bases from V and 7 bases from J, with 8 bases between. CDR3 length: 12 residues. CDR3 coding DNA: TGTGCCAGCAGCTCGACAGGAAATGAGCAGTTCTTC. This sequence encodes CASSSTGNEQFF.

This clonotype has just a few counts. J is TRBJ1-1 and V is TRBV25-1; 8 bases agree with TRBD1. The V gene end was trimmed by 2 bases and the J gene end by 3 bases; junction bases not matched to a gene: 8. The CDR3 consists of 16 residues. The germline CDR1 and CDR2 sequences are MGHDK and SYGVNS. The CDR3 DNA is TGTGCCAGCAGTGAAGGGGGCAGGGGGCGTCACACTGAAGCTTTCTTT. Translated: CASSEGGRGRHTEAFF.

This clonotype was seen a single time. The J gene is TRBJ1-2, the V gene TRBV11-2; perhaps TRBD1 as D (5 bases). CDR3 size: 9 residues. Trimming removed 11 bases at V and 14 bases at J, with 15 bases between. The germline CDR1 and CDR2 sequences are SGHAT and FQNNGV. This CDR3 is CAPRQGETF. The CDR3 DNA sequence: TGTGCCCCCAGGCAGGGTGAAACCTTC.

This clonotype was recorded a few times. V gene TRBV18 combines with J gene TRBJ2-5; 13 bases map to TRBD2. The CDR3 covers 17 residues. Germline V lookup: CDR1 KGHSH, CDR2 LQKENI. V dropped 4 bases and J dropped 0; count of bases not matched to a gene: 5. In DNA, the CDR3 is TGTGCCAGCTCACTAGAACTAGCGGGGGGGCACCAAGAGACCCAGTACTTC. It is translated as CASSLELAGGHQETQYF. Filled out from reference TRBV18 and TRBJ2-5, the complete variable domain reads NAGVMQNPRHLVRRRGQEARLRCSPMKGHSHVYWYRQLPEEGLKFMVYLQKENIIDESGMPKERFSAEFPKEGPSILRIQQVVRGDSAAYFCASSLELAGGHQETQYFGPGTRLLVL.

This clonotype was detected a few times. The chain recombines TRBV30 with TRBJ2-7, with D perhaps matching TRBD1 or TRBD2 (5 bases each). The CDR3 is 13 residues long. Per germline, CDR1 GTSNPN and CDR2 SVGIG (reference sequence). Trimming took 4 bases from V and 3 from J, leaving 13 bases between them. The CDR3 nucleotides are TGTGCCTGGAAGGGGACGGGATTCTACGAGCAGTACTTC. It translates to CAWKGTGFYEQYF.

This chain links TRBV7-3 with TRBJ1-1; D unclear. Germline V CDR1 and CDR2: SGHTA, FQGTGA. V lost 2 bases, J lost 12 bases, and 16 bases lay in between. CDR3 size: 13 residues. The CDR3 nucleotides read TGTGCCAGCAGCTTATCTGGCGGATTGAAGACTTTCTTT. This encodes CASSLSGGLKTFF. Variable domain in full (rest from reference TRBV7-3 and TRBJ1-1): GAGVSQTPSNKVTEKGKYVELRCDPISGHTALYWYRQSLGQGPEFLIYFQGTGAADDSGLPNDRFFAVRPEGSVSTLKIQRTERGDSAVYLCASSLSGGLKTFFGQGTRLTVV.

The V and J genes are TRBV6-5 and TRBJ1-1; D ambiguous. The V and J ends lost 7 bases and 7 bases respectively, with 10 bases between them. The CDR3 length is 11 residues. Germline CDR1 and CDR2: MNHEY and SVGAGI. The CDR3 region is CASTQWGEAFF. CDR3 nucleotides: TGTGCCAGCACTCAATGGGGTGAAGCTTTCTTT.

The V and J genes are TRBV4-3 and TRBJ2-5, with 9 bases fitting TRBD1. Germline V gene sequence: CDR1 LGHNA, CDR2 YSLEER. Trimming removed 1 base from V and 3 bases from J; junction bases left unmatched: 3. The CDR3 length is 15 residues. The CDR3 sequence is CASSQGTGAKETQYF. CDR3 coding DNA: TGCGCCAGCAGCCAAGGGACAGGGGCGAAAGAGACCCAGTACTTC.

The CDR3 DNA reads TGTGCCAGCAGCTTAGCCCGGGACAGTCCTAACTATGGCTACACCTTC. The encoded protein is CASSLARDSPNYGYTF. This sequence joins TRBV7-9 and TRBJ1-2; 7 positions match TRBD1. The V segment lost 0 bases and the J segment 0 bases; nucleotides outside the gene matches: 4. Germline lookup yields CDR1 SEHNR and CDR2 FQNEAQ (reference sequence). The CDR3 runs to 16 residues.

The V gene is TRBV7-9, the J gene TRBJ1-5, with D tentatively TRBD1 (6 bases). CDR1 is SEHNR and CDR2 is FQNEAQ in the germline V gene (reference sequence). V was shortened by 4 bases and J by 9 bases, with 16 bases between the two germline ends. This CDR3 is built from 14 residues. The chain's CDR3 is CASSSGGGGGPQHF. Written as DNA, the CDR3 is TGTGCCAGCAGCTCCGGTGGGGGAGGGGGGCCCCAGCATTTT. Full variable domain (outside the CDR3, taken from reference TRBV7-9 and TRBJ1-5): DTGVSQNPRHKITKRGQNVTFRCDPISEHNRLYWYRQTLGQGPEFLTYFQNEAQLEKSRLLSDRFSAERPKGSFSTLEIQRTEQGDSAMYLCASSSGGGGGPQHFGDGTRLSIL.

The chain carries TRBV5-1 and TRBJ2-7; D uncertain. The germline V gene encodes CDR1 SGHRS and CDR2 YFSETQ. The V gene lost 4 bases and the J gene lost 2 bases, with 16 bases spanning the gap. This CDR3 spans 15 amino acids. This CDR3 is CASSPAAGDTYEQYF. In DNA, the CDR3 is TGCGCCAGCAGCCCCGCGGCAGGTGATACCTACGAGCAGTACTTC.